A single T cell receptor (beta chain) is shown here with its context. The data were obtained in a study of blood T cell repertoires in COVID-19. Study overall: Some COVID-19 samples were acute and others convalescent; all came from the United States, Italy and Spain.

Repertoires were generated with immunoSEQ multiplex PCR, while TCRdb's copy carries only in-frame clones and drops some. Among around 170,000 clones listed, about 85% were seen once. This CDR3 comprises 12 residues. The V end was cut by 4 bases, the J end by 5 bases, with 8 bases between. Looked up from germline, CDR1 is GTSNPN and CDR2 is SVGIG (reference sequence). Source material: peripheral blood. The receptor was derived from a man in his 60s with acute or convalescent COVID-19. The chain links TRBV30 to TRBJ2-2; maybe TRBD1 (5 bases). The CDR3 nucleotides read TGTGCCTGGAATCAGGGAACCGGGGAGCTGTTTTTT. Residues: CAWNQGTGELFF. Filled out from reference TRBV30 and TRBJ2-2, the complete variable domain reads SQTIHQWPATLVQPVGSPLSLECTVEGTSNPNLYWYRQAAGRGLQLLFYSVGIGQISSEVPQNLSASRPQDRQFILSSKKLLLSDSGFYLCAWNQGTGELFFGEGSRLTVL.